One and the same sample provided the 2 T cell receptor beta chains below, sequenced in a study of human T cells and chemical hapten exposure. Each CDR3 protein gets one entry after TCRdb re-called the RACE reads with MiXCR. The profile shows around 130,000 distinct CDR3 sequences, 12% of them singletons. The time point denotes: patch test 2, 6 weeks after DPC sensitization. This sample's treatment: therapeutic diphenylcyclopropenone sensitization with weekly scalp DPC. This sample comprised whole blood, obtained in connection with sensitization to the hapten diphenylcyclopropenone (DPC). Source of these receptors: a woman aged 50 to 60 with alopecia areata. Some clones in this sample may be carry-over from other donors' samples.

This chain links TRBV5-1 with TRBJ2-7, with D maybe TRBD2 (5 bases). Germline V gives CDR1 SGHRS, CDR2 YFSETQ. The CDR3 runs 15 residues. With 1 base removed from V and 2 bases from J, the gap between germline ends came to 13 bases. The chain's CDR3 is CASSLMGGPPYEQYF. CDR3 sequence (DNA): TGCGCCAGCAGCTTGATGGGCGGGCCGCCCTACGAGCAGTACTTC.

In this sample, this clonotype turned up a few times. J is TRBJ2-1 and V is TRBV24-1; TRBD2 matches 7 bases. The CDR3 is made up of 15 amino acids. Losses at the gene ends were 10 bases for V and 2 bases for J; bases not matched to a gene: 10. CDR1 and CDR2 from the germline V gene are KGHDR and SFDVKD. CDR3 DNA: TGTGCCACTTCCACCCCCAGCGGGACCTACAATGAGCAGTTCTTC. Its protein product is CATSTPSGTYNEQFF.